This TCR beta chain comes out of a study of cytomegalovirus exposure and HLA in healthy donors. The CDR3 sequence is 17 residues long. Germline V lookup: CDR1 SGHRS, CDR2 YFSETQ. The V segment lost 0 bases and the J segment 7 bases; nucleotides outside the gene matches: 11. This clone appeared once. PCR primers comprised 60 Vbeta and 13 Jbeta primers. Assay: immunoSEQ multiplex PCR; the TCRdb copy retains only in-frame clones and omits some. The sample yields approximately 150,000 clones, more than 60% seen once. The chain links TRBV5-1 to TRBJ2-1, with 9 bases identical to TRBD2. The receptor was derived from a man aged 18 to 29 in good health and CMV-seropositive. What was sequenced was PBMCs. CDR3 DNA: TGCGCCAGCAGCTTGGGTAGCGGGAGCCTCGGGGGAAATGAGCAGTTCTTC. It is translated as CASSLGSGSLGGNEQFF.